This record looks at one T cell receptor (beta chain) sequence and its context. Antigen specificity is unknown. The CDR3 has 13 residues. Germline V gene data show CDR1 as MDHEN and CDR2 as SYDVKM. V was clipped by 6 bases and J by 7 bases; unmatched bases: 7. These data come from a study of cytomegalovirus exposure and HLA in healthy donors. Overall study: Earlier, 150 million to 200 million T cells were analyzed, and over 95 million unique TCR beta sequences were found among them. Assignment to the Caucasian-associated ancestry cluster applied to roughly 80% of the approximately 420 genotyped donors. Findings and caveats of the study: The investigators catalogued 150 to 200 TCR beta chains as cytomegalovirus-associated.

Researchers ran the PCR with 60 Vbeta and 13 Jbeta primers. The authors' processing: Among the unique TCR beta chains that a later analysis counted, some 73 million in all, 9.5 million to 11 million were shared. The repertoire was sequenced with immunoSEQ multiplex PCR; TCRdb's copy has only in-frame clones and lacks some. V, J and clone size reflect that table, while D and trimming were determined from the DNA. The top ten hold 1.3% of the sample, which has about 190,000 clones, around 87% seen once. This clonotype was obtained from a young man in good health and CMV-seronegative. The sample was PBMCs. The V and J genes are TRBV28 and TRBJ2-5; 8 bases line up with TRBD1. The CDR3 region has the DNA TGTGCCAGCAGCCGACAGGGGTTTGGGACCCAGTACTTC. This encodes CASSRQGFGTQYF.